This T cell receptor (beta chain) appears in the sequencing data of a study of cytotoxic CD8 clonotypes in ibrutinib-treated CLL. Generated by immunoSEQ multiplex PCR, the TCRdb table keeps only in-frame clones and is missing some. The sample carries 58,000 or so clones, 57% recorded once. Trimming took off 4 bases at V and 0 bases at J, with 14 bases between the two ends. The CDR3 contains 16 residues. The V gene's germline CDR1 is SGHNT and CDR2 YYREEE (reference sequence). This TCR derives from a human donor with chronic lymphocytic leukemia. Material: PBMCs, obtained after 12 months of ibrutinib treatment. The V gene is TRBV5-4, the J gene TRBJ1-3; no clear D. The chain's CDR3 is CASSQEPGYSGNTIYF. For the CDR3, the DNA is TGTGCCAGCAGCCAAGAGCCGGGCTACTCTGGAAACACCATATATTTT.